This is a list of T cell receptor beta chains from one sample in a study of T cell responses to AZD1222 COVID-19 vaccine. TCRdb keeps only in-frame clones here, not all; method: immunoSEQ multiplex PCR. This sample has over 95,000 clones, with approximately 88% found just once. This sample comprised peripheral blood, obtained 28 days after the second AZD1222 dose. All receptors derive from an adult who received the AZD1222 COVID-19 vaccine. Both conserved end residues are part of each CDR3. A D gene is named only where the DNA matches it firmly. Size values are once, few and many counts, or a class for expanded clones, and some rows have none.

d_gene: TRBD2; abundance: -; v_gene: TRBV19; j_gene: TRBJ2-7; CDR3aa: CASSHGTRNYEQYF; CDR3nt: TGTGCCAGTAGCCACGGGACTAGGAACTACGAGCAGTACTTC
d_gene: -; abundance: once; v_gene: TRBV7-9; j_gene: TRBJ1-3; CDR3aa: CASSLGWASGNTIYF; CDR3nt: TGTGCCAGCAGCCTCGGTTGGGCCTCTGGAAACACCATATATTTT
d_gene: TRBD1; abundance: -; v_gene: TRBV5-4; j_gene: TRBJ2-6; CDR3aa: CASSLLRDSLSGANVLTF; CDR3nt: TGTGCCAGCAGCTTGCTCCGGGACAGCCTCTCTGGGGCCAACGTCCTGACTTTC
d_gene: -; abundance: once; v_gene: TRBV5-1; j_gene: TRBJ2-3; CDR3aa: CASSLVSRGRTDTQYF; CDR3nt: TGCGCCAGCAGCTTGGTCTCGCGGGGACGCACAGATACGCAGTATTTT
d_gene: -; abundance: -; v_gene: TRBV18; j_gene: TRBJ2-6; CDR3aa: CASSPPNGRRSSGANVLTF; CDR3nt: TGTGCCAGCTCACCACCTAACGGACGGAGGAGTTCTGGGGCCAACGTCCTGACTTTC
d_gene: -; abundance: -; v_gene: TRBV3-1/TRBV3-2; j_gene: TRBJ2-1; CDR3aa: CASSQDTGKQFF; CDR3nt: TGTGCCAGCAGCCAAGATACGGGGAAGCAGTTCTTC
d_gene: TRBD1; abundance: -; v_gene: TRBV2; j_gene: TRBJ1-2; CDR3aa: CASSLDRRNYGYTF; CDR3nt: TGTGCCAGCAGTTTGGACAGGCGTAACTATGGCTACACCTTC
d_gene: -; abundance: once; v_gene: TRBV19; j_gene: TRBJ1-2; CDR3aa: CASKESYGYTF; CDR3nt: TGTGCCAGTAAGGAAAGTTATGGCTACACCTTC
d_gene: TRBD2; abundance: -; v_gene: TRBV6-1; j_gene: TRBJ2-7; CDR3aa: CASSEAQRGGSYEQYF; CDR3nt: TGTGCCAGCAGTGAAGCTCAGCGGGGGGGCTCCTACGAGCAGTACTTC
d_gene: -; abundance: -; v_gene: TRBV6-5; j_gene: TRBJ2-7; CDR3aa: CASSYGRTYEQYF; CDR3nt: TGTGCCAGCAGTTACGGACGGACCTACGAGCAGTACTTC
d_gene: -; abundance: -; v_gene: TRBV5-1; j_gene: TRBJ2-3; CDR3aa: CASSLGLATDTQYF; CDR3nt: TGCGCCAGCAGCTTAGGCCTAGCCACAGATACGCAGTATTTT
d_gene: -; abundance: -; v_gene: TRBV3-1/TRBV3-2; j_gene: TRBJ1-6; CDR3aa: CASSPFPGEGAPLHF; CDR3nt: TGTGCCAGCAGCCCATTCCCGGGGGAAGGGGCACCCCTCCACTTT
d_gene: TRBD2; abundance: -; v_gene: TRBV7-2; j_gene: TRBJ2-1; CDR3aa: CASSLVPSGRASNEQFF; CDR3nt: TGTGCCAGCAGCTTAGTTCCTAGCGGGAGGGCCTCCAATGAGCAGTTCTTC
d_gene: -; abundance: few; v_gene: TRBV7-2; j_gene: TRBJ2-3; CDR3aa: CASSLDRSTDTQYF; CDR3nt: TGTGCCAGCAGCTTAGACAGAAGCACAGATACGCAGTATTTT
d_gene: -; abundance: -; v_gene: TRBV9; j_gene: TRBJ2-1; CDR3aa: CASSVGHSSYNEQFF; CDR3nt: TGTGCCAGCAGCGTAGGCCACTCCTCCTACAATGAGCAGTTCTTC
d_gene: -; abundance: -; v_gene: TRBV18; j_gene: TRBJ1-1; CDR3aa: CASSPTRDEAFF; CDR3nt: TGTGCCAGCTCACCCACCCGGGATGAAGCTTTCTTT
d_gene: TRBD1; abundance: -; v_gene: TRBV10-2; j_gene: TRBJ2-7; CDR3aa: CASSEPGQLAYEQYF; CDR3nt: TGCGCCAGCAGTGAGCCGGGACAGCTAGCCTACGAGCAGTACTTC
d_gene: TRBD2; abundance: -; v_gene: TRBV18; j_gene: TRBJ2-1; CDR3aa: CASSPGLASYNEQFF; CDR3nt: TGTGCCAGCTCACCTGGACTAGCTTCCTACAATGAGCAGTTCTTC
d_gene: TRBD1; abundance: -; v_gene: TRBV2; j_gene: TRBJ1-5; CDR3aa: CASSQLEETGDQPQHF; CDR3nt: TGTGCCAGCAGCCAATTAGAAGAAACAGGGGATCAGCCCCAGCATTTT
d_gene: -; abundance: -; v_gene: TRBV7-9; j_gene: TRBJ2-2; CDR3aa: CASKVGINTGELFF; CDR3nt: TGTGCCAGCAAAGTCGGGATTAACACCGGGGAGCTGTTTTTT
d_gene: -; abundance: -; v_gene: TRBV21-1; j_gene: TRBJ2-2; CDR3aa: CASSKSGSGELFF; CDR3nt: TGTGCCAGCAGCAAAAGTGGCAGCGGGGAGCTGTTTTTT
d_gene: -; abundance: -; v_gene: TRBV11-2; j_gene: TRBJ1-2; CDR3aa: CASSSPGGTYYGYTF; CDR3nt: TGTGCCAGCAGCTCCCCGGGCGGTACCTACTATGGCTACACCTTC
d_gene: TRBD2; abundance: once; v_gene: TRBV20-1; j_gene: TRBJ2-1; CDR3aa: CSASSTSGSGNEQFF; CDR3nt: TGCAGTGCTAGTTCCACTAGCGGGAGTGGGAATGAGCAGTTCTTC
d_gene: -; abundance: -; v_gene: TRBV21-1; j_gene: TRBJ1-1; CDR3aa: CAVEEGTEAFF; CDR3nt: TGTGCAGTGGAGGAAGGCACTGAAGCTTTCTTT
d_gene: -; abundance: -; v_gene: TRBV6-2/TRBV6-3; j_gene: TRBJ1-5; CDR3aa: CASSSPGLNQPQHF; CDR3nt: TGTGCCAGCAGTTCCCCAGGGTTAAATCAGCCCCAGCATTTT
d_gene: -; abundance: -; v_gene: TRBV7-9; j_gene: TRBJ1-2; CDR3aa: CASSLLDNTNYGYTF; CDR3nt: TGTGCCAGCAGCTTACTGGACAACACTAACTATGGCTACACCTTC
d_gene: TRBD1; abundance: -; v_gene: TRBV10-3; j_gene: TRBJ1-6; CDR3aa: CASTGGKNSPLHF; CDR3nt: TGTGCCTCAACAGGGGGCAAAAATTCACCCCTCCACTTT
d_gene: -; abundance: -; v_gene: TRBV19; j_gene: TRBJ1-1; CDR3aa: CASSMANMNTEAFF; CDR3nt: TGTGCCAGTAGTATGGCCAACATGAACACTGAAGCTTTCTTT
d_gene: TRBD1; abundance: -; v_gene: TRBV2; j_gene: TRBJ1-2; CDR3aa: CASSDLGQGKVGYTF; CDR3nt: TGTGCCAGCAGTGATCTTGGACAGGGGAAAGTTGGCTACACCTTC
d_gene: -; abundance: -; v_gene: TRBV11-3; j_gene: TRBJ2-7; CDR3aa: CASSLLGASYEQYF; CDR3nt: TGTGCCAGCAGCTTATTGGGGGCGTCCTACGAGCAGTACTTC
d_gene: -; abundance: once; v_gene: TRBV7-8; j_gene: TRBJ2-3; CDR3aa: CASSLSSDTQYF; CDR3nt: TGTGCCAGCAGCCTAAGCTCAGATACGCAGTATTTT
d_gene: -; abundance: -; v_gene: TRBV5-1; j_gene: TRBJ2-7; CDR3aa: CASSLRAQGYEQYF; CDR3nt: TGCGCCAGCAGCTTGAGGGCCCAAGGGTACGAGCAGTACTTC
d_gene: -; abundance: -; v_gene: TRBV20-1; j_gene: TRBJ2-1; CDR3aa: CSAWELGSEFF; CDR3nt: TGCAGTGCTTGGGAATTGGGGTCGGAGTTCTTC
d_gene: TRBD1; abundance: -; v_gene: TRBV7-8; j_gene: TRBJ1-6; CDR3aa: CASSLDEGARSPLHF; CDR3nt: TGTGCCAGCAGCTTAGACGAGGGGGCAAGGTCACCCCTCCACTTT
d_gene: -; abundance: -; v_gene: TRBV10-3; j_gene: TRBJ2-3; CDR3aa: CAISRGAPTDTQYF; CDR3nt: TGTGCCATCAGTCGGGGGGCGCCCACAGATACGCAGTATTTT
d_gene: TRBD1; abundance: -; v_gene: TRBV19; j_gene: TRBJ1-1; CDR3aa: CASRESTGLKGMNTEAFF; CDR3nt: TGTGCCAGTAGGGAGTCGACAGGGCTTAAGGGGATGAACACTGAAGCTTTCTTT
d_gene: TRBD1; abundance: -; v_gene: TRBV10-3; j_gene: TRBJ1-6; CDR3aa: CAISVDRRNSPLHF; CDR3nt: TGTGCCATCAGCGTGGACAGGAGGAATTCACCCCTCCACTTT
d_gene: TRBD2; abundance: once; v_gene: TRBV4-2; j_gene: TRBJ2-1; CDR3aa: CASSQRASGGRAFNEQFF; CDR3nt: TGTGCCAGCAGCCAACGGGCTAGCGGGGGGAGAGCCTTTAATGAGCAGTTCTTC
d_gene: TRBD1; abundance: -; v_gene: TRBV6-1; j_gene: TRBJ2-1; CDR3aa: CASSVNPGTGGNEQFF; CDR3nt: TGTGCCAGCAGTGTAAATCCCGGGACAGGGGGCAATGAGCAGTTCTTC
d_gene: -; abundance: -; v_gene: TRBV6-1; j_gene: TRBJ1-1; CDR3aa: CASSVKVGGEANTEAFF; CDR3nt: TGTGCCAGCAGTGTCAAAGTTGGGGGCGAGGCGAACACTGAAGCTTTCTTT
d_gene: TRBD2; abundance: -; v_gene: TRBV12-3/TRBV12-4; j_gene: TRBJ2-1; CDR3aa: CASLAGVYNEQFF; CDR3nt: TGTGCCAGCTTAGCGGGCGTCTACAATGAGCAGTTCTTC
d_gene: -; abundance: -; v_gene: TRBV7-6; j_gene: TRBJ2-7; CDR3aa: CASSLEADHEQYF; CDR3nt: TGTGCCAGCAGCTTAGAGGCGGACCACGAGCAGTACTTC
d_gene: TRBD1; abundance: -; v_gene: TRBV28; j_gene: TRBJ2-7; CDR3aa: CASTPPGQGRHEQYF; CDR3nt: TGTGCCAGCACCCCCCCGGGACAGGGGCGCCACGAGCAGTACTTC
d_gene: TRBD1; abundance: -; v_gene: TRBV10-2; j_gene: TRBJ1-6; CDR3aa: CASSGQGSSPLHF; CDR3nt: TGCGCCAGCAGTGGACAGGGCTCTTCACCCCTCCACTTT
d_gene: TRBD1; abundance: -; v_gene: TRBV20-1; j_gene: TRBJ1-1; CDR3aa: CSASPQGAVNTEAFF; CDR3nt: TGCAGTGCTAGTCCTCAGGGGGCGGTGAACACTGAAGCTTTCTTT
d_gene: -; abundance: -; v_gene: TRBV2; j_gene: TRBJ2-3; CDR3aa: CASRGDTRGNTDTQYF; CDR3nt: TGTGCCAGCAGGGGAGATACTCGCGGCAACACAGATACGCAGTATTTT
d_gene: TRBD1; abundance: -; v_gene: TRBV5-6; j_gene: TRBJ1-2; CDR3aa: CASSSGTGYWGYTF; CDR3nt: TGTGCCAGCAGCTCCGGGACAGGGTATTGGGGCTACACCTTC
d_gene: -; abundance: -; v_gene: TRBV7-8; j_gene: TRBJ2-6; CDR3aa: CASSPSGANVLTF; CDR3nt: TGTGCCAGCAGCCCCTCTGGGGCCAACGTCCTGACTTTC
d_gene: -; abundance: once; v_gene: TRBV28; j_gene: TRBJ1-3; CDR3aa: CASSPLGLGPLGSGNTIYF; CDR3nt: TGTGCCAGCAGCCCACTCGGGCTCGGGCCTCTCGGCAGCGGAAACACCATATATTTT
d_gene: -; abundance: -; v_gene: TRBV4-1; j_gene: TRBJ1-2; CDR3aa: CASSQGVTENYGYTF; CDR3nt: TGCGCCAGCAGCCAAGGAGTCACAGAGAACTATGGCTACACCTTC